This T cell receptor (beta chain) derives from a study of T-cell memory formation after mild COVID-19. A single record per CDR3 protein comes from TCRdb applying MiXCR to the 5' RACE reads. The sample has around 110,000 distinct CDR3 sequences; approximately 17% are singletons. This clonotype was obtained from an adult woman who had mild COVID-19 (a few samples of this study predate the infection). Cell type and time point are not known. Sequenced input: PBMCs or a T cell subset sorted from them (not recorded which).

CDR3 bases: TGTGCCAGCAGTTGGAAGGTCGCGGGAGTCACAGATACGCAGTATTTT. Its translation is CASSWKVAGVTDTQYF. The chain uses TRBV27 and TRBJ2-3; 7 positions agree with TRBD2. The CDR3 runs 16 residues. Losses at the gene ends were 4 bases for V and 2 bases for J; bases not matched to a gene: 9. Germline values: CDR1 MNHEY, CDR2 SMNVEV (reference sequence).